These 24 T cell receptor beta chains were all obtained from the same sample, sequenced in a study of human T cells and chemical hapten exposure. From the RACE reads, TCRdb called clonotypes with MiXCR, one entry per CDR3 protein. Of tens of thousands of distinct CDR3 sequences in the sample, over 9.5% were seen once. Time point given: patch test 1, 2 weeks after DPC sensitization. As to treatment: therapeutic diphenylcyclopropenone sensitization with weekly scalp DPC. The specimen comprised whole blood, sampled in connection with sensitization to the hapten diphenylcyclopropenone (DPC). Every receptor here comes from a man aged 35 to 55 with alopecia areata. Some clones in this sample may be carry-over from other donors' samples.

This clonotype was seen a handful of times. This chain uses TRBV2 with TRBJ2-7, with 8 nucleotides matching TRBD1. The CDR3 runs 15 residues. After removal of 7 bases from V and 4 bases from J, the junction contained 12 bases not matched to a gene. Germline V gene sequence: CDR1 SNHLY, CDR2 FYNNEI. The CDR3 DNA follows: TGTGCCAGCACCCCCCGGGTACAGGGGGGTTACGAGCAGTACGTC. Residues: CASTPRVQGGYEQYV.

This sequence joins TRBV10-3 and TRBJ2-7; 9 bases match TRBD1. The germline V gene encodes CDR1 ENHRY and CDR2 SYGVKD. This CDR3 is 14 amino acids long. Trimming at V came to 5 bases and at J to 4 bases, leaving 6 bases not matched to a gene. CDR3 sequence reads: CAISPGTGSYEQYV. CDR3 bases: TGTGCCATCAGTCCCGGGACAGGGAGTTACGAGCAGTACGTC.

At least ten counts were recorded for this clonotype. The rearrangement uses TRBV27 and TRBJ1-1, with 11 bases identical to TRBD1. CDR1 MNHEY and CDR2 SMNVEV come from the germline V gene (reference sequence). J lost 6 bases, V lost 4 bases, and 13 bases had no gene match. This CDR3 spans 17 amino acids. The CDR3 loop reads CASSYPRPGQGASEAFF. The CDR3 DNA sequence: TGTGCCAGCAGTTACCCTCGCCCCGGACAGGGGGCGTCTGAAGCTTTCTTT.

The chain carries TRBV6-2 or TRBV6-3 and TRBJ2-1; D is uncertain. Trimming cost V 6 bases and J 2 bases, with 8 bases left between them. The CDR3 consists of 13 residues. Germline assignment: CDR1 MNHEY and CDR2 SVGEGT. The CDR3 nucleotides are TGTGCCAGCAGCCCCGCGCCCTACAATGAGCAGTTCTTC. This codes for CASSPAPYNEQFF.

This clonotype was detected only a few times. V usage is TRBV5-8 and J usage is TRBJ2-2; D not resolved. The CDR3 covers 15 residues. Germline CDR1 SGHTS, CDR2 YDEGEE. V was trimmed by 0 bases and J by 6 bases, leaving 12 bases between them. Here the CDR3 DNA reads TGTGCCAGCAGCTTGGCCGGCCCGCGGCCCGGGGAGCTGTTTTTT. It codes for CASSLAGPRPGELFF.

This rearrangement joins TRBV6-5 to TRBJ1-5; 7 bases are shared with TRBD1. The J segment lost 4 bases and the V segment lost 5 bases, leaving 8 bases of the junction unmatched. The CDR3 has 15 amino acids. Germline V CDR1 and CDR2: MNHEY, SVGAGI. Here the CDR3 DNA reads TGTGCCAGCAGTGCGGGACAGTCGGGAAATCAGCCCCAGCATTTT. It codes for CASSAGQSGNQPQHF.

This chain joins TRBV4-3 and TRBJ2-1; D may correspond to TRBD1 or TRBD2 (5 bases each). The CDR3 consists of 16 residues. Germline values: CDR1 LGHNA, CDR2 YSLEER. Trimming removed 0 bases at V and 9 bases at J, with 18 bases between. The CDR3 protein is CASSQEVWGRIGEQFF. The CDR3 bases are TGCGCCAGCAGCCAAGAAGTATGGGGGAGAATCGGTGAGCAGTTCTTC.

Only a few counts were recorded for this clonotype. The chain employs TRBV4-3 and TRBJ2-2; unclear D gene. Trimming took off 2 bases at V and 2 bases at J, with 6 bases between the two ends. CDR3 length: 14 amino acids. Germline V lookup: CDR1 LGHNA, CDR2 YSLEER. In DNA, the CDR3 is TGCGCCAGCAGCCAAAACTTTAACACCGGGGAGCTGTTTTTT. Its protein is CASSQNFNTGELFF.

CDR3 protein: CASSLTSEYGYTF. Here the CDR3 DNA reads TGTGCCAGCAGCTTAACCAGTGAATATGGCTACACCTTC. This sequence joins TRBV7-2 and TRBJ1-2; no definite D call. The V and J ends lost 2 bases and 5 bases respectively, with 9 bases between them. Germline V lookup: CDR1 SGHTA, CDR2 FQGNSA. The CDR3 is 13 residues long.

The chain has TRBV24-1 and TRBJ2-2; 9 nucleotides line up with TRBD1. There are 15 residues in the CDR3. V lost 8 bases and J lost 6; bases outside the gene matches: 9. The germline gives CDR1 KGHDR, CDR2 SFDVKD. This chain's CDR3 is CATKPTGGDAGELFF. CDR3 bases: TGTGCCACCAAACCTACAGGGGGCGACGCCGGGGAGCTGTTTTTT.

This clonotype was seen a few times. The chain joins TRBV19 to TRBJ2-6, with D perhaps TRBD1 or TRBD2 (5 bases each). V gave up 7 bases and J gave up 1 base, with 11 bases separating them. The CDR3 runs 15 residues. CDR1 is LNHDA and CDR2 is SQIVND in the germline V gene (reference sequence). The CDR3 nucleotides read TGTGCCAGTATTCATGGGGGTTCTGGGGCCAACGTCCTGACTTTC. Translated, it gives CASIHGGSGANVLTF.

CDR3: CASSYSINDEQYV. The CDR3 DNA is TGTGCCAGCAGTTACTCGATCAACGACGAGCAGTACGTC. This chain connects TRBV6-5 to TRBJ2-7; D is uncertain. Germline CDR1 and CDR2: MNHEY and SVGAGI. V lost 0 bases to trimming and J lost 5 bases, with 8 bases between them. This CDR3 region has 13 residues.

This clonotype was counted at least ten times. This sequence joins TRBV12-3 or TRBV12-4 and TRBJ1-1; 8 bases match TRBD1. V dropped 5 bases and J dropped 2; count of bases not matched to a gene: 4. This CDR3 contains 14 residues. CDR3 sequence: CASSTGTGNTEAFF. Here the CDR3 DNA reads TGTGCCAGCAGTACCGGGACAGGTAACACTGAAGCTTTCTTT.

The rearrangement joins TRBV9 to TRBJ2-6; D is unclear. The CDR3 contains 14 residues. Trimming pared 0 bases from V and 2 bases from J, leaving 3 bases between. The germline gives CDR1 SGDLS, CDR2 YYNGEE. The CDR3 bases are TGTGCCAGCAGCGTAGTCCCTGGGGCCAACGTCCTGACTTTC. Protein sequence: CASSVVPGANVLTF.

The gene calls are TRBV6-1 and TRBJ1-5; no firm D call. The CDR3 extends over 15 amino acids. From germline, CDR1 is MNHNS and CDR2 SASEGT. V was trimmed by 8 bases and J by 3 bases, leaving 17 bases between them. Here the CDR3 reads CASGLESGLNQPQHF. In DNA form, the CDR3 reads TGTGCCAGCGGGCTCGAATCGGGCCTCAATCAGCCCCAGCATTTT.

This clonotype was seen more than once but under ten times. The V gene is TRBV20-1, the J gene TRBJ2-1, with 7 bases that match TRBD2. V lost 1 base to trimming and J lost 0 bases; unmatched junction nucleotides: 6. CDR3 length: 16 residues. Germline V gene sequence: CDR1 DFQATT, CDR2 SNEGSKA (reference sequence). The CDR3 region is CSARVASGLSYNEQFF. DNA for the CDR3: TGCAGTGCTAGAGTGGCTAGCGGCCTCTCCTACAATGAGCAGTTCTTC.

This clonotype has only a few counts. The J gene is TRBJ2-4, the V gene TRBV5-1; D remains ambiguous. Trimming pared 3 bases from V and 1 base from J, leaving 14 bases between. The CDR3 contains 16 residues. From germline, CDR1 is SGHRS and CDR2 YFSETQ. The CDR3 loop reads CASSYGPLGAKNIQYF. Written as DNA, the CDR3 is TGCGCCAGCAGCTACGGACCGCTGGGGGCCAAAAACATTCAGTACTTC.

This clonotype appeared many times. The chain employs TRBV11-1 and TRBJ2-5; either TRBD1 or TRBD2 may supply D (5 bases each). The CDR3 is 16 amino acids. Germline CDR1 SGHAT, CDR2 FQDESV (reference sequence). V dropped 0 bases and J dropped 2 bases, with 13 bases sitting between them. CDR3 sequence (DNA): TGTGCCAGCAGCTTAGCCCCACGGGGCAGACAAGAGACCCAGTACTTC. Its translation: CASSLAPRGRQETQYF.

This clonotype was detected only a few times. The V call is TRBV6-6, the J call TRBJ1-2, with unresolved D. The germline V gene has CDR1 MNHNY and CDR2 SVGAGI (reference sequence). CDR3 length equals 14 residues. V lost 0 bases, J lost 8 bases, and 13 bases lay in between. DNA of the CDR3: TGTGCCAGCAGTTACTCCGCTGGGGAATCAGGCTACACCTTC. It is translated as CASSYSAGESGYTF.

This clonotype was seen many times. The chain recombines TRBV2 with TRBJ1-1; no clear D. Trimming shortened V by 6 bases and J by 11 bases, and 10 bases separated the two germline ends. Germline-derived CDR1 and CDR2 are SNHLY and FYNNEI. This CDR3 has 10 residues. The CDR3 coding sequence is TGTGCCAGCAGAGCAGGAGTGGCTTTCTTT. Encoded protein: CASRAGVAFF.

In the case of this clonotype: A much larger clonotype is one base distant, so this may be a read error. This chain uses TRBV19 with TRBJ2-1; 9 bases map to TRBD2. There are 15 residues in the CDR3. Germline assignment: CDR1 LNHDA and CDR2 SQIVND (reference sequence). Trimming removed 5 bases from V and 4 bases from J; junction bases left unmatched: 6. The CDR3 DNA follows: TGTGCCAGTAGTTGTAGCGGGAGTACATACAATGAGCAGTTCTTC. This translates into CASSCSGSTYNEQFF.

V usage is TRBV25-1 and J usage is TRBJ1-2; D uncertain. This CDR3 is built from 11 residues. V lost 5 bases to trimming and J lost 5 bases, with 6 bases between them. From germline, CDR1 is MGHDK and CDR2 SYGVNS. CDR3 sequence: CASSFGYGYTF. The DNA for the CDR3 is TGTGCCAGCAGTTTCGGATATGGCTACACCTTC.

J is TRBJ2-1 and V is TRBV9, with 10 bases lining up with TRBD2. Germline V gives CDR1 SGDLS, CDR2 YYNGEE. V trimming: 1 base; J trimming: 9 bases; junction bases outside the gene matches: 10. The CDR3 is made up of 16 amino acids. The CDR3: CASSVPCLAGEPEQFF. CDR3 nucleotide sequence: TGTGCCAGCAGCGTACCGTGCCTAGCGGGAGAACCTGAGCAGTTCTTC.

This clonotype was detected many times. This rearrangement joins TRBV9 to TRBJ1-1; D gene ambiguous. Trimming took off 0 bases at V and 6 bases at J, with 9 bases between the two ends. Per germline, CDR1 SGDLS and CDR2 YYNGEE. The CDR3 spans 13 residues. As DNA, the CDR3 is TGTGCCAGCAGCGTAGAGGGTCGAGCTGAAGCTTTCTTT. Residues: CASSVEGRAEAFF.